The next 8 T cell receptor beta chains were all read from a single sample in a study of monozygotic twins with inflammatory bowel disease. From its re-call of the 5' RACE reads, TCRdb lists each CDR3 protein once, without DNA. The sample has 150,000 or so distinct CDR3 sequences; the top ten hold about 1.2%. The specimen sequenced was blood. Receptors originate from a human donor with ulcerative colitis or Crohn's disease, or a healthy co-twin of an affected twin (not recorded which).

V is TRBV18 and J is TRBJ2-7; TCRdb names TRBD1, which stays unverified in the absence of DNA. Looked up from germline, CDR1 is KGHSH and CDR2 is LQKENI. The CDR3 is made up of 15 amino acids. CDR3: CASSPRDRISYEQYF.

The V call is TRBV28, the J call TRBJ2-3; the D call of TRBD1 rests on TCRdb alone, since no DNA is present to check it. Germline V gives CDR1 MDHEN, CDR2 SYDVKM. The CDR3 totals 15 residues. Here the CDR3 reads CASSSPVDTRRPQYF.

V gene TRBV3-1 combines with J gene TRBJ1-5; no DNA is available, so the TRBD1 call from TCRdb remains unchecked. This CDR3 contains 14 residues. CDR1 and CDR2 from the germline V gene are LGHDT and YNNKEL (reference sequence). CDR3 sequence reads: CASSPRTGNQPQHF.

The V call is TRBV5-1, the J call TRBJ2-1. CDR3 length: 14 amino acids. Germline V lookup: CDR1 SGHRS, CDR2 YFSETQ. The CDR3: CASSLEPVNNEQFF.

The V and J genes are TRBV5-6 and TRBJ1-6; TCRdb selects TRBD1, and the lack of DNA leaves this call unchecked. The CDR3 is 15 amino acids. Germline CDR1 SGHDT, CDR2 YYEEEE. This CDR3 is CASSLSGKHNSPLHF.

This chain joins TRBV4-1 and TRBJ1-1; lacking DNA, the TRBD1 call made by TCRdb goes unchecked. Germline values: CDR1 MGHRA, CDR2 YSYEKL. The CDR3 loop spans 15 amino acids. The CDR3 protein is CASSQGSQGGTEAFF.

The V call is TRBV5-6, the J call TRBJ2-1. This CDR3 spans 17 amino acids. Germline lookup yields CDR1 SGHDT and CDR2 YYEEEE. The CDR3 is CSSSLLLWGRPYNEQFF.

The CDR3 is CATSESGQVAYEQYF. This chain joins TRBV24-1 and TRBJ2-7; without DNA, the TCRdb call of TRBD1 cannot be checked. Germline V gives CDR1 KGHDR, CDR2 SFDVKD. CDR3 length equals 15 residues.